This T cell receptor beta chain is from a study of blood T cell repertoires in COVID-19. Sequencing used immunoSEQ multiplex PCR; TCRdb keeps in-frame clones, though not all of them. The sample records about 200,000 clones, 92% being singletons. Germline V lookup: CDR1 WNHNN, CDR2 SYGVQD (reference sequence). V was clipped by 2 bases and J by 5 bases; unmatched bases: 4. This CDR3 contains 14 residues. The chain employs TRBV10-1 and TRBJ1-2; 8 bases map to TRBD1. The clonotype originates from a man in his fifties or sixties with COVID-19, enrolled during active disease. Material: peripheral blood. Here the CDR3 DNA reads TGCGCCAGCAGTGAGGGACAGGGACGGTATGGCTACACCTTC. It codes for CASSEGQGRYGYTF.